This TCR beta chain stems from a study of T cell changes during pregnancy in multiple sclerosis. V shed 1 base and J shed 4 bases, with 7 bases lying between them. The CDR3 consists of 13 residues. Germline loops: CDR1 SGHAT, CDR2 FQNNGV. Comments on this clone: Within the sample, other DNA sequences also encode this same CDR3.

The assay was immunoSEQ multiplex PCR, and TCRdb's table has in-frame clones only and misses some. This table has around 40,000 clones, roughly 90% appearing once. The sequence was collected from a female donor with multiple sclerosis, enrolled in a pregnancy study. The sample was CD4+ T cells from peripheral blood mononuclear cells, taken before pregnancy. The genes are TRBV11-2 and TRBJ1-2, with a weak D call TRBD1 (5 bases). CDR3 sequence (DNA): TGTGCCAGCAGCTTAGGGCAGGGCTATGGCTACACCTTC. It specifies CASSLGQGYGYTF.